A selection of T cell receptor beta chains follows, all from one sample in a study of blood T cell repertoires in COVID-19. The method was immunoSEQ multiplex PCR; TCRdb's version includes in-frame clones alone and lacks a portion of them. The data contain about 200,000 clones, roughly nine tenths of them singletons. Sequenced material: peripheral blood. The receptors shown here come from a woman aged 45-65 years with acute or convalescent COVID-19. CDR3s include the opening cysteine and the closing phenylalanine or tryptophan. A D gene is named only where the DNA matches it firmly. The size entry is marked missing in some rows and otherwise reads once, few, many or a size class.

CASSDKGGPVQYF	TGTGCCAGCAGCGATAAAGGGGGCCCTGTCCAGTACTTC	TRBJ2-5	-	TRBV7-9	TRBD1
CASSFGRGADTQYF	TGCGCCAGCAGCTTTGGCAGGGGCGCAGATACGCAGTATTTT	TRBJ2-3	-	TRBV5-1	-
CATSGGQGGSYEQYF	TGTGCCACCAGTGGAGGACAGGGGGGATCCTACGAGCAGTACTTC	TRBJ2-7	-	TRBV24-1	TRBD1
CASSMLDNYEQYF	TGTGCCAGTAGTATGTTGGACAACTACGAGCAGTACTTC	TRBJ2-7	-	TRBV19	-
CASSYLGDTEAFF	TGTGCCAGCAGTTACTTAGGGGACACTGAAGCTTTCTTT	TRBJ1-1	-	TRBV6-5	-
CASSYSGQRETQYF	TGTGCCAGCAGTTACTCTGGACAGCGAGAGACCCAGTACTTC	TRBJ2-5	-	TRBV6-6	-
CASSPWTGPNYGYTF	TGTGCCAGCAGCCCTTGGACAGGCCCTAACTATGGCTACACCTTC	TRBJ1-2	-	TRBV11-2	TRBD1
CASSQDPGTGGWSYGYTF	TGTGCCAGCAGCCAAGATCCCGGGACAGGGGGGTGGAGCTATGGCTACACCTTC	TRBJ1-2	once	TRBV4-2	TRBD1
CASSGASGRRNNEQFF	TGTGCCAGCAGTGGCGCAAGCGGGAGGAGGAACAATGAGCAGTTCTTC	TRBJ2-1	once	TRBV6-1	TRBD2
CASSPPSRGKNSPLHF	TGTGCCAGCTCACCACCTTCTAGGGGGAAGAATTCACCCCTCCACTTT	TRBJ1-6	-	TRBV18	-
CASSPTSGYSYEQYF	TGTGCCAGCAGTCCGACTAGCGGGTACTCCTACGAGCAGTACTTC	TRBJ2-7	-	TRBV7-9	TRBD2
CASSHRGGNTEAFF	TGTGCCAGCAGCCACAGGGGCGGGAACACTGAAGCTTTCTTT	TRBJ1-1	-	TRBV11-3	TRBD1
CASSLGASGRLDTQYF	TGCGCCAGCAGCTTGGGGGCTAGCGGGAGGTTAGATACGCAGTATTTT	TRBJ2-3	-	TRBV5-1	TRBD2
CASSQPGTGVLSGYTF	TGTGCCAGCAGCCAACCCGGGACAGGGGTTCTCAGTGGCTACACCTTC	TRBJ1-2	-	TRBV14	TRBD1
CASRRDSRYGYTF	TGTGCCAGTCGTAGGGACAGCCGATATGGCTACACCTTC	TRBJ1-2	-	TRBV19	TRBD1
CASSPLTGSTEAFF	TGTGCCAGCAGCCCCCTCACGGGGAGCACTGAAGCTTTCTTT	TRBJ1-1	once	TRBV14	-
CASGDGANVLTF	TGTGCATCGGGAGATGGGGCCAACGTCCTGACTTTC	TRBJ2-6	-	TRBV7-2	-
CASSLPTGAFLQETQYF	TGTGCCAGCAGCCTACCCACAGGGGCCTTCCTCCAAGAGACCCAGTACTTC	TRBJ2-5	-	TRBV3-1/TRBV3-2	TRBD1
CASSFTGTGSTEAFF	TGTGCCAGCAGTTTTACCGGGACAGGAAGCACTGAAGCTTTCTTT	TRBJ1-1	few	TRBV27	TRBD1
CASSQLKGASLRGYTF	TGCGCCAGCAGCCAATTAAAAGGGGCGAGTTTACGTGGCTACACCTTC	TRBJ1-2	-	TRBV4-3	-
CASTVWDRRGYGYTF	TGTGCCAGCACCGTCTGGGACAGGCGAGGATATGGCTACACCTTC	TRBJ1-2	once	TRBV2	TRBD1
CASSRAREGMNTEAFF	TGTGCCAGCAGCCGGGCCAGAGAGGGTATGAACACTGAAGCTTTCTTT	TRBJ1-1	once	TRBV5-6	-
CATLGEAYNEQFF	TGTGCCACCTTAGGGGAGGCCTACAATGAGCAGTTCTTC	TRBJ2-1	-	TRBV10-3	-
CASSGRATDTQYF	TGTGCCAGTAGCGGGAGGGCCACAGATACGCAGTATTTT	TRBJ2-3	-	TRBV3-1/TRBV3-2	TRBD2
CASSPDRDFNTIYF	TGTGCCAGCAGCCCGGACAGGGATTTTAACACCATATATTTT	TRBJ1-3	-	TRBV7-9	TRBD1
CASSLLAGYTDTQYF	TGTGCCAGCAGCTTACTAGCGGGGTACACAGATACGCAGTATTTT	TRBJ2-3	-	TRBV7-2	TRBD2
CASSPRAMVAGELFF	TGTGCCAGCAGTCCCAGGGCGATGGTGGCCGGGGAGCTGTTTTTT	TRBJ2-2	-	TRBV11-3	-
CASSPTGLDYGYTF	TGTGCCAGCAGCCCTACAGGGCTCGATTATGGCTACACCTTC	TRBJ1-2	-	TRBV7-9	-
CASSINRVLDEKLFF	TGTGCCAGTAGTATCAACAGGGTTCTAGATGAAAAACTGTTTTTT	TRBJ1-4	-	TRBV19	-
CAISEAMMNTEAFF	TGTGCCATCAGTGAAGCGATGATGAACACTGAAGCTTTCTTT	TRBJ1-1	-	TRBV10-3	-